This T cell receptor beta chain was sequenced for a study of T cell responses to AZD1222 COVID-19 vaccine. Study-wide results and caveats: No repertoire was sampled before or during the peak T cell response, only after it. Two AZD1222 doses significantly raised spike-specific TCR breadth and depth over controls. Only six AZD1222 recipients tested seropositive at baseline. Nearly half of the spike-specific TCRs reportedly recognize variant regions that carry no mutations.

TCRdb's copy holds only in-frame clones and misses some; the assay was immunoSEQ multiplex PCR. The sample lists some 250,000 clones, 94% occurring once. The V and J ends lost 6 bases and 8 bases, in that order; junction bases with no gene match: 3. The CDR3 has 13 residues. Germline values: CDR1 SGHNT, CDR2 YENEEA. About this clone: As yet, its antigen is unknown.

Sequencing used peripheral blood, obtained 28 days after the second AZD1222 dose. This chain links TRBV11-3 with TRBJ2-1; 11 bases match TRBD2. The receptor was derived from an adult who received the AZD1222 COVID-19 vaccine. The CDR3 DNA is TGTGCCAGCAGTACTAGCGGGAGTTATGAGCAGTTCTTC. Amino acid sequence: CASSTSGSYEQFF. Variable domain in full (rest from reference TRBV11-3 and TRBJ2-1): EAGVVQSPRYKIIEKKQPVAFWCNPISGHNTLYWYLQNLGQGPELLIRYENEEAVDDSQLPKDRFSAERLKGVDSTLKIQPAELGDSAVYLCASSTSGSYEQFFGPGTRLTVL.